The TCR beta chain described here comes from a study of long-term antiretroviral therapy in people with HIV. Study outcomes and limitations: With ART, diversity went up but was still lower than in transplant donor controls. When set beside controls, HIV repertoires had CDR3 length ranges that were narrower. Dominance of pre-ART expanded clones persisted, fluctuating and often declining after ART.

This CDR3 comprises 18 residues. The V gene end was trimmed by 5 bases and the J gene end by 0 bases; junction bases not matched to a gene: 10. The germline V gene has CDR1 SGHTA and CDR2 FQGNSA. Participants who had HIV were, without exception, treated in the United States. Version v3.0 of the immunoSEQ assay ran at survey level. Some clones are missing from TCRdb's copy, which holds only in-frame ones; the method was immunoSEQ multiplex PCR. The sample records under 30,000 clones, around 96% being singletons. Comment on this clone: Antigen unknown.

V and J are TRBV7-2 and TRBJ2-7, with 13 bases matching TRBD2. Specimen: unsorted PBMCs, collected roughly 6 years after starting antiretroviral therapy. The receptor comes from a young man with HIV. This CDR3 is CASSPNPRTSGSSYEQYF. The CDR3, as DNA: TGTGCCAGCAGCCCAAATCCCCGGACTAGCGGGAGCTCCTACGAGCAGTACTTC.